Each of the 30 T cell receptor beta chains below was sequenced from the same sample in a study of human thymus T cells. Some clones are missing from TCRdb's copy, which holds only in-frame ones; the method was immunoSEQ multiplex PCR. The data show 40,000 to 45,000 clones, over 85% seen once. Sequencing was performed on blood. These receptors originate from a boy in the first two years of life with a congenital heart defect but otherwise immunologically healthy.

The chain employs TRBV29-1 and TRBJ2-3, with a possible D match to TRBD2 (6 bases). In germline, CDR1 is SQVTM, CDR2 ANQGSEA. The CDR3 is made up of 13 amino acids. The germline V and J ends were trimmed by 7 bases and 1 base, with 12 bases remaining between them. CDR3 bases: TGCAGCGCCTGCCCGGGGGGCACAGATACGCAGTATTTT. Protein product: CSACPGGTDTQYF.

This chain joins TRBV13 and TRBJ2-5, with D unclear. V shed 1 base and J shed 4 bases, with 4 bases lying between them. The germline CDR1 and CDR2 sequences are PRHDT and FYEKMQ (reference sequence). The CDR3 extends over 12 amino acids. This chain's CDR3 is CASSLDRETQYF. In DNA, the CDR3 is TGTGCCAGCAGCTTAGACAGAGAGACCCAGTACTTC.

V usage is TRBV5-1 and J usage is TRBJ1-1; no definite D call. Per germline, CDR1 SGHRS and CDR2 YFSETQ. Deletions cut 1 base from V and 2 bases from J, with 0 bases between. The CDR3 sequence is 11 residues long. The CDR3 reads CASSLNTEAFF. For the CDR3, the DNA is TGCGCCAGCAGCTTGAACACTGAAGCTTTCTTT.

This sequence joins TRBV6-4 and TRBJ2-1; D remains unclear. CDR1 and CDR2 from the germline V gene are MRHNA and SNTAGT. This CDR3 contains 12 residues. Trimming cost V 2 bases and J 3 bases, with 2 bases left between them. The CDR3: CASSDHYNEQFF. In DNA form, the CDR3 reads TGTGCCAGCAGTGACCACTACAATGAGCAGTTCTTC.

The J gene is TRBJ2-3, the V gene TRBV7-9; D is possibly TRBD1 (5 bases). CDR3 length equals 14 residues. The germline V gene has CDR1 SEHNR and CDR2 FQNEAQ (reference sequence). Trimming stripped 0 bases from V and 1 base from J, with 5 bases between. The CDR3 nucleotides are TGTGCCAGCAGCTTAGCAGGGGGCACAGATACGCAGTATTTT. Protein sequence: CASSLAGGTDTQYF. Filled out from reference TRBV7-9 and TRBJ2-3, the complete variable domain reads DTGVSQNPRHKITKRGQNVTFRCDPISEHNRLYWYRQTLGQGPEFLTYFQNEAQLEKSRLLSDRFSAERPKGSFSTLEIQRTEQGDSAMYLCASSLAGGTDTQYFGPGTRLTVL.

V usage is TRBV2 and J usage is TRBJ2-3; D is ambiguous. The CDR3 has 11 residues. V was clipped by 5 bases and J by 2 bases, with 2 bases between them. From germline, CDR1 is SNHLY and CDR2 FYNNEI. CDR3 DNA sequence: TGTGCCAGCAGTCACACAGATACGCAGTATTTT. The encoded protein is CASSHTDTQYF.

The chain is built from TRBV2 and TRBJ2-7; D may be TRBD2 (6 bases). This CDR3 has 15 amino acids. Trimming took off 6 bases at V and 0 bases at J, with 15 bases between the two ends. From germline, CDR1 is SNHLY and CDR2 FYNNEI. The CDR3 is CASSLTSRYSYEQYF. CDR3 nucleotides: TGTGCCAGCAGCCTCACTAGCAGATACTCCTACGAGCAGTACTTC. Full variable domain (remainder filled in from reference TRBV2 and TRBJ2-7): EPEVTQTPSHQVTQMGQEVILRCVPISNHLYFYWYRQILGQKVEFLVSFYNNEISEKSEIFDDQFSVERPDGSNFTLKIRSTKLEDSAMYFCASSLTSRYSYEQYFGPGTRLTVT.

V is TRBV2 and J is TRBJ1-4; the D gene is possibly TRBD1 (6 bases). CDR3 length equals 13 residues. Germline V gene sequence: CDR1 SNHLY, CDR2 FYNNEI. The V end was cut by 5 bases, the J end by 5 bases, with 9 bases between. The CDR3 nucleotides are TGTGCCAGCAGTAAGGGGGAGAATGAAAAACTGTTTTTT. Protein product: CASSKGENEKLFF.

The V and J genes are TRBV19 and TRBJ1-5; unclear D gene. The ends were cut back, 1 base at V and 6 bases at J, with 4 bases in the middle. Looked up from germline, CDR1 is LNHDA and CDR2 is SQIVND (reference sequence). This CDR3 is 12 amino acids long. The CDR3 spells CASSIGVQPQHF. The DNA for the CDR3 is TGTGCCAGTAGTATAGGGGTTCAGCCCCAGCATTTT. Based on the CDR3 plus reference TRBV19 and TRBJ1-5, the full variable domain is DGGITQSPKYLFRKEGQNVTLSCEQNLNHDAMYWYRQDPGQGLRLIYYSQIVNDFQKGDIAEGYSVSREKKESFPLTVTSAQKNPTAFYLCASSIGVQPQHFGDGTRLSIL.

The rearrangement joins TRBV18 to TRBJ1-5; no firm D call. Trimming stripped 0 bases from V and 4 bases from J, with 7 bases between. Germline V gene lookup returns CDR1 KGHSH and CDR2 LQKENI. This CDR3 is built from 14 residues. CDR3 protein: CASSPPGRNQPQHF. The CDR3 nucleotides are TGTGCCAGCTCACCACCGGGTAGGAATCAGCCCCAGCATTTT. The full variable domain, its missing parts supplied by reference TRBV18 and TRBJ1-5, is NAGVMQNPRHLVRRRGQEARLRCSPMKGHSHVYWYRQLPEEGLKFMVYLQKENIIDESGMPKERFSAEFPKEGPSILRIQQVVRGDSAAYFCASSPPGRNQPQHFGDGTRLSIL.

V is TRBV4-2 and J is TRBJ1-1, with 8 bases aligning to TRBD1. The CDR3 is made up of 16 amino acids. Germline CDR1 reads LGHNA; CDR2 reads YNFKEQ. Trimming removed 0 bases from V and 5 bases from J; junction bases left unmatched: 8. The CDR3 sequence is CASSQDRATGGTEAFF. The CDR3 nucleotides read TGTGCCAGCAGCCAAGATAGGGCAACAGGGGGTACTGAAGCTTTCTTT.

Here the CDR3 reads CASSLGTPSYEQYF. CDR3 in DNA: TGTGCCAGCAGCCTCGGGACACCCTCCTACGAGCAGTACTTC. The chain recombines TRBV13 with TRBJ2-7; a weak D match, TRBD1 (6 bases). Germline assignment: CDR1 PRHDT and CDR2 FYEKMQ (reference sequence). This CDR3 has 14 residues. V lost 5 bases and J lost 0, with 11 bases in between.

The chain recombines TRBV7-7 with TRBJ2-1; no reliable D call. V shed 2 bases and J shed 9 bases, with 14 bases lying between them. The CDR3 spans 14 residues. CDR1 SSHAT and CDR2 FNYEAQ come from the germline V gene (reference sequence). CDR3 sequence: CASSLTLGKGEQFF. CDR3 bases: TGTGCCAGCAGCTTAACACTGGGGAAGGGTGAGCAGTTCTTC.

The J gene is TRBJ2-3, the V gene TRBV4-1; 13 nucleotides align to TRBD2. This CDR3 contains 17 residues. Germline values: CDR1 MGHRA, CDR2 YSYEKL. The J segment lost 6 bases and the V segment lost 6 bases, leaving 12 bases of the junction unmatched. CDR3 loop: CASRLAGGRLRTDTQYF. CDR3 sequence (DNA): TGCGCCAGCAGACTAGCGGGGGGGCGACTAAGGACGGATACGCAGTATTTT.

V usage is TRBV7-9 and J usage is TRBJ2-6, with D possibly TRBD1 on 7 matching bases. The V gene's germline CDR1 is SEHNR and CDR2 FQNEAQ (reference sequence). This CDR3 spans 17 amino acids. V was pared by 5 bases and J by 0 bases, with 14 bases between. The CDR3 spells CASSPGGGPSGANVLTF. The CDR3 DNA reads TGTGCCAGCAGCCCTGGAGGGGGCCCCTCTGGGGCCAACGTCCTGACTTTC.

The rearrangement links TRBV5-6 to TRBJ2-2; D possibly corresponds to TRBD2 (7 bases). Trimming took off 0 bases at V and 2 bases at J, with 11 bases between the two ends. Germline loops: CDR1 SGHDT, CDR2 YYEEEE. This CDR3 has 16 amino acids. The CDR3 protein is CASSLAAGANTGELFF. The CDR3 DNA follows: TGTGCCAGCAGCTTGGCCGCGGGGGCCAACACCGGGGAGCTGTTTTTT.

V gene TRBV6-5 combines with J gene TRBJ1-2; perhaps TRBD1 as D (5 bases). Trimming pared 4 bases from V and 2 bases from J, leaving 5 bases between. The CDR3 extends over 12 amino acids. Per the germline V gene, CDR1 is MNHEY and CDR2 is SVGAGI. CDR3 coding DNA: TGTGCCAGCAGTTGGGACAACTATGGCTACACCTTC. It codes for CASSWDNYGYTF.

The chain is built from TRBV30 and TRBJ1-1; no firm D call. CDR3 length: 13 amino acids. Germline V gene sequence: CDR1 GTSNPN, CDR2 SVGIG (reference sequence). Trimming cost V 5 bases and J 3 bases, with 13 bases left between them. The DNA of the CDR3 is TGTGCCTGGGAGGTCAGTAAGGACACTGAAGCTTTCTTT. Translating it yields CAWEVSKDTEAFF. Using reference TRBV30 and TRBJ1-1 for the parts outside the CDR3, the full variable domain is SQTIHQWPATLVQPVGSPLSLECTVEGTSNPNLYWYRQAAGRGLQLLFYSVGIGQISSEVPQNLSASRPQDRQFILSSKKLLLSDSGFYLCAWEVSKDTEAFFGQGTRLTVV.

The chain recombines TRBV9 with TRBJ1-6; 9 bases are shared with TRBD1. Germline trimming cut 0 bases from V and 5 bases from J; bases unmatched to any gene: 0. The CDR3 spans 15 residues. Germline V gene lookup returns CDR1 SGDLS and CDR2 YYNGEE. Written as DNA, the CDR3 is TGTGCCAGCAGCGTAGGGGACAGGGATAATTCACCCCTCCACTTT. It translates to CASSVGDRDNSPLHF. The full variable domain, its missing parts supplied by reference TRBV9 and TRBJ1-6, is DSGVTQTPKHLITATGQRVTLRCSPRSGDLSVYWYQQSLDQGLQFLIQYYNGEERAKGNILERFSAQQFPDLHSELNLSSLELGDSALYFCASSVGDRDNSPLHFGNGTRLTVT.

This CDR3 is CASSYRGGPQETQYF. DNA of the CDR3: TGCGCCAGCAGCTACCGTGGGGGACCTCAAGAGACCCAGTACTTC. The rearrangement links TRBV5-1 to TRBJ2-5; possibly TRBD1 or TRBD2 for D (5 bases each). The germline V gene encodes CDR1 SGHRS and CDR2 YFSETQ. The V gene lost 3 bases and the J gene lost 2 bases, with 14 bases spanning the gap. The CDR3 loop spans 15 amino acids.

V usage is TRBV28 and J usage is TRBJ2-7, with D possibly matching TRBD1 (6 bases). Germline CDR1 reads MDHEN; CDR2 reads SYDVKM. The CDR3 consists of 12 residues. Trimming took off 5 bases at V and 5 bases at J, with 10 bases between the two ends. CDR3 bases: TGTGCCAGCAGTCTCCAGGGGAACGAGCAGTACTTC. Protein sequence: CASSLQGNEQYF.

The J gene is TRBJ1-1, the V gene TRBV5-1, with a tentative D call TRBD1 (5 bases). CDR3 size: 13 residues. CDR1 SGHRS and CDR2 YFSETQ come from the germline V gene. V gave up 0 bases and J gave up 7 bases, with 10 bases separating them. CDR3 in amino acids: CASSLVGQGEAFF. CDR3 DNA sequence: TGCGCCAGCAGCTTGGTGGGGCAGGGTGAAGCTTTCTTT.

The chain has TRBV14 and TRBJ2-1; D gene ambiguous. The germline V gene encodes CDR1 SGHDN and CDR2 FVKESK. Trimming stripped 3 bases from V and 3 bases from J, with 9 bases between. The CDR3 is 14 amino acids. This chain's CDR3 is CASSHPTFYNEQFF. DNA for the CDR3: TGTGCCAGCAGCCATCCGACTTTCTACAATGAGCAGTTCTTC. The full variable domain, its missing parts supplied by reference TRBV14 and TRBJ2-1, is EAGVTQFPSHSVIEKGQTVTLRCDPISGHDNLYWYRRVMGKEIKFLLHFVKESKQDESGMPNNRFLAERTGGTYSTLKVQPAELEDSGVYFCASSHPTFYNEQFFGPGTRLTVL.

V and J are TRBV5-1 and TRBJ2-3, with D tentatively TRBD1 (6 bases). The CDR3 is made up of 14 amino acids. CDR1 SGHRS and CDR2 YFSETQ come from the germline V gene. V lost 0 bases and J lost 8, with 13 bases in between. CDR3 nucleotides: TGCGCCAGCAGCTTGGGGGACACCGCAAGTACGCAGTATTTT. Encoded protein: CASSLGDTASTQYF.

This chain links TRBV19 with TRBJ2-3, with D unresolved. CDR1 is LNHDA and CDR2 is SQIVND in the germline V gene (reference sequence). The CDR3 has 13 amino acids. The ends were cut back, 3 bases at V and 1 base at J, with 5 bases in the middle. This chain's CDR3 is CASSIARTDTQYF. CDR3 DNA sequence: TGTGCCAGTAGTATTGCCCGCACAGATACGCAGTATTTT.

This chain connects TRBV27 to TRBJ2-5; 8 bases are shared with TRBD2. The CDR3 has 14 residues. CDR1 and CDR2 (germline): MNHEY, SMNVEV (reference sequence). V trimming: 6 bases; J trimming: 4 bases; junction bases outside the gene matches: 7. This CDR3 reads CASSPGLVGETQYF. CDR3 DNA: TGTGCCAGCAGCCCGGGACTAGTGGGAGAGACCCAGTACTTC.

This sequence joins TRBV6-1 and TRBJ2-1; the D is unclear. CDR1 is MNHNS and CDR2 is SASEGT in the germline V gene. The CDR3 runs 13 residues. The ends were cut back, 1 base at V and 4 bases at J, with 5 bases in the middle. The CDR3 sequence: CASSEGVYNEQFF. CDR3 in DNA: TGTGCCAGCAGTGAAGGGGTTTACAATGAGCAGTTCTTC.

Here the CDR3 reads CASSLLGYEQYF. The DNA of the CDR3 is TGTGCCAGCAGCCTTCTGGGCTACGAGCAGTACTTC. This chain links TRBV6-6 with TRBJ2-7; D uncertain. The CDR3 loop spans 12 amino acids. V dropped 6 bases and J dropped 3 bases, with 9 bases sitting between them. The germline V gene has CDR1 MNHNY and CDR2 SVGAGI (reference sequence).

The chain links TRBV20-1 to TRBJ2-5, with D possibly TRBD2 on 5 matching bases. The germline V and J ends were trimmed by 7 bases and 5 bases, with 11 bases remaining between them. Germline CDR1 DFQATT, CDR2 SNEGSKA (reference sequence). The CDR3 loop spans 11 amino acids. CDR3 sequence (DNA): TGCAGTGTACTAGTCTCGGAGACCCAGTACTTC. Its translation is CSVLVSETQYF.

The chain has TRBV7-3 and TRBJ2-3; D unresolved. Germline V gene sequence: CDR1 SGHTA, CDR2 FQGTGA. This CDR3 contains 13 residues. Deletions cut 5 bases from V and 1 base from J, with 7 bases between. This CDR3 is CASSRQGTDTQYF. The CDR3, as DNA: TGTGCCAGCAGCCGACAAGGCACAGATACGCAGTATTTT.